The 22 T cell receptor beta chains given below trace back to one sample, sequenced in a study of blood T cell repertoires in COVID-19 (dated by TCRdb to 2018 to 2021). Receptors were amplified or captured by the immunoSEQ multiplex PCR assay. Here the immuneACCESS table is served through TCRdb, limited to in-frame sequences with V and J called. Missing clones are a known gap in these copies; in checked studies unresolved V genes cover under half, and the rest lacks a known reason. Counted in this sample were 150,000 to 200,000 clones; 80% to 90% of them appeared once. Clones ranked in the top ten supply roughly 8.6% of the sample. Sequencing was carried out using peripheral blood. The receptors derive from a man between 60 and 75 years old with acute or convalescent COVID-19.

This clone was detected only a few times. The chain couples TRBV27 to TRBJ2-7; 7 bases agree with TRBD2. This CDR3 is 15 amino acids long. Trimming at V came to 6 bases and at J to 7 bases, leaving 15 bases not matched to a gene. In germline, CDR1 is MNHEY, CDR2 SMNVEV (reference sequence). In nucleotides, the CDR3 is TGTGCCAGCAGCCTTTTATTTGGGGGGGTGGGTGAGCAGTACTTC. It is translated as CASSLLFGGVGEQYF.

V gene TRBV7-2 combines with J gene TRBJ1-5, with 7 nucleotides matching TRBD1. Trimming removed 1 base from V and 2 bases from J; junction bases left unmatched: 5. In germline, CDR1 is SGHTA, CDR2 FQGNSA. The CDR3 has 16 residues. As DNA, the CDR3 is TGTGCCAGCAGCTTAGTGATAGGGGGCGGCAATCAGCCCCAGCATTTT. Amino acid sequence: CASSLVIGGGNQPQHF.

V gene TRBV9 combines with J gene TRBJ2-5; D uncertain. Trimming took off 4 bases at V and 2 bases at J, with 15 bases between the two ends. CDR1 is SGDLS and CDR2 is YYNGEE in the germline V gene. There are 15 residues in the CDR3. CDR3 nucleotides: TGTGCCAGCAGCCCCCGGCGGCGACCACAAGAGACCCAGTACTTC. This gives the protein CASSPRRRPQETQYF.

The chain combines TRBV7-8 with TRBJ2-3; 7 positions match TRBD2. This CDR3 contains 12 residues. Trimming cost V 5 bases and J 6 bases; bases outside gene matches: 2. Germline CDR1 SGHVS, CDR2 FQNEAQ. CDR3 DNA sequence: TGTGCCAGCAGCCCCGGGGGGGATACGCAGTATTTT. Translating gives CASSPGGDTQYF.

This chain links TRBV18 with TRBJ2-7, with a possible D match to TRBD2 (6 bases). Trimming took off 4 bases at V and 5 bases at J, with 12 bases between the two ends. The CDR3 extends over 13 amino acids. From germline, CDR1 is KGHSH and CDR2 LQKENI. In DNA form, the CDR3 reads TGTGCCAGCTCACGGCCGGGGGTGAACGAGCAGTACTTC. It yields the protein CASSRPGVNEQYF.

This clone has more than one count but fewer than ten. The V and J genes are TRBV5-1 and TRBJ1-5; 7 positions match TRBD1. The V gene end was trimmed by 2 bases and the J gene end by 6 bases; junction bases not matched to a gene: 5. Per germline, CDR1 SGHRS and CDR2 YFSETQ. The CDR3 consists of 14 residues. CDR3 in DNA: TGCGCCAGCAGCTTTCAAGGGGGCGGTCAGCCCCAGCATTTT. Encoded protein: CASSFQGGGQPQHF.

The chain is built from TRBV19 and TRBJ1-2, with 7 positions matching TRBD1. There are 14 residues in the CDR3. Unmatched junction bases numbered 5, after V lost 6 bases and J lost 1 base. Germline values: CDR1 LNHDA, CDR2 SQIVND (reference sequence). CDR3 sequence: CASSLTGLNYGYTF. The CDR3 nucleotides read TGTGCCAGTAGCCTGACAGGGCTTAACTATGGCTACACCTTC. The full variable domain, its missing parts supplied by reference TRBV19 and TRBJ1-2, is DGGITQSPKYLFRKEGQNVTLSCEQNLNHDAMYWYRQDPGQGLRLIYYSQIVNDFQKGDIAEGYSVSREKKESFPLTVTSAQKNPTAFYLCASSLTGLNYGYTFGSGTRLTVV.

The genes are TRBV7-6 and TRBJ2-5, with a tentative D call TRBD1 (5 bases). From germline, CDR1 is SGHVS and CDR2 FNYEAQ. The CDR3 covers 12 residues. V gave up 5 bases and J gave up 7 bases, with 11 bases separating them. In DNA, the CDR3 is TGTGCCAGCAGCACAGGCGTCCGGACCCAGTACTTC. Translated, it gives CASSTGVRTQYF.

J is TRBJ2-1 and V is TRBV27, with a weak D call TRBD1 (6 bases). CDR1 and CDR2 from the germline V gene are MNHEY and SMNVEV (reference sequence). Trimming shortened V by 4 bases and J by 8 bases, and 15 bases separated the two germline ends. This CDR3 spans 14 amino acids. CDR3 sequence reads: CASSYIPGEHEQFF. The CDR3 nucleotides read TGTGCCAGCAGTTATATTCCAGGGGAGCATGAGCAGTTCTTC.

Of note for this clone: This likely comes from a read error, as the CDR3 has no conserved phenylalanine or tryptophan at its end. The DNA is left out, because the CDR3 cannot be placed on it with certainty; the CDR3 is given as TCRdb lists it. The chain combines TRBV27 with TRBJ2-7; TRBD1, the D gene given by the table, was not confirmed from the DNA. Germline lookup yields CDR1 MNHEY and CDR2 SMNVEV (reference sequence). Ends included, the CDR3 has 10 residues. The CDR3 sequence is CARTGTGGEY.

This chain connects TRBV28 to TRBJ2-2; 9 nucleotides match TRBD2. CDR3 length: 16 amino acids. Looked up from germline, CDR1 is MDHEN and CDR2 is SYDVKM. The V gene end was trimmed by 6 bases and the J gene end by 4 bases; junction bases not matched to a gene: 9. DNA for the CDR3: TGTGCCAGCAGGAGATCGGGTAGCGGGAGCACCGGGGAGCTGTTTTTT. Translated: CASRRSGSGSTGELFF.

The genes are TRBV28 and TRBJ2-2, with TRBD2 matching 9 bases. V lost 6 bases to trimming and J lost 6 bases; unmatched junction nucleotides: 11. The CDR3 runs to 16 residues. CDR1 and CDR2 (germline): MDHEN, SYDVKM. The CDR3 sequence is CASRSRGGRAAGELFF. The CDR3 DNA is TGTGCCAGCAGGTCCCGGGGCGGGAGGGCCGCCGGGGAGCTGTTTTTT.

The chain employs TRBV9 and TRBJ2-5, with D possibly being TRBD2 (5 bases). This CDR3 region has 12 residues. Germline CDR1 is SGDLS and CDR2 is YYNGEE. V was shortened by 2 bases and J by 5 bases, with 7 bases between the two germline ends. The CDR3 is CASSVSGETQYF. CDR3 sequence (DNA): TGTGCCAGCAGCGTGTCGGGGGAGACCCAGTACTTC.

The chain couples TRBV12-3 or TRBV12-4 to TRBJ1-6; TRBD1 matches at 7 bases. The CDR3 totals 13 residues. V lost 4 bases and J lost 10; bases outside the gene matches: 4. The CDR3 region is CASSSTGLSPLHF. The CDR3 nucleotides read TGTGCCAGCAGTTCGACAGGGTTGTCACCCCTCCACTTT.

The chain recombines TRBV10-2 with TRBJ2-6; 13 bases align to TRBD2. V gave up 4 bases and J gave up 0 bases; unmatched junction bases: 9. In germline, CDR1 is WSHSY, CDR2 SAAADI. The CDR3 has 20 amino acids. The CDR3 sequence: CASSAYGTSGASSGANVLTF. The CDR3 nucleotides read TGCGCCAGCAGTGCGTACGGGACTAGCGGGGCCTCCTCTGGGGCCAACGTCCTGACTTTC.

This clone was seen a single time. V usage is TRBV19 and J usage is TRBJ2-1; D is unclear. V was trimmed by 5 bases and J by 4 bases, leaving 9 bases between them. The CDR3 is made up of 13 amino acids. Germline V gives CDR1 LNHDA, CDR2 SQIVND (reference sequence). CDR3 DNA: TGTGCCAGTAGTCCCGCTAGGTACAATGAGCAGTTCTTC. Amino acids: CASSPARYNEQFF.

The rearrangement uses TRBV3-1 (or the pseudogene TRBV3-2) and TRBJ2-4; maybe TRBD2 (5 bases). CDR3 length: 14 residues. Germline V gene sequence: CDR1 LGHDT, CDR2 YNNKEL (reference sequence). The ends were cut back, 1 base at V and 4 bases at J, with 8 bases in the middle. In DNA form, the CDR3 reads TGTGCCAGCAGCCAAGCCGGGAAGAAAAACATTCAGTACTTC. Amino acids: CASSQAGKKNIQYF.

This chain joins TRBV7-9 and TRBJ2-7, with a tentative D call TRBD1 (6 bases). Looked up from germline, CDR1 is SEHNR and CDR2 is FQNEAQ (reference sequence). This CDR3 is built from 14 residues. The V and J ends lost 5 bases and 3 bases respectively, with 14 bases between them. The CDR3 sequence: CASSEQGAYYEQYF. The CDR3 coding sequence is TGTGCCAGCAGCGAACAGGGTGCTTACTACGAGCAGTACTTC. The full variable domain, in which reference TRBV7-9 and TRBJ2-7 provide the parts outside the CDR3, is DTGVSQNPRHKITKRGQNVTFRCDPISEHNRLYWYRQTLGQGPEFLTYFQNEAQLEKSRLLSDRFSAERPKGSFSTLEIQRTEQGDSAMYLCASSEQGAYYEQYFGPGTRLTVT.

The chain joins TRBV2 to TRBJ2-1; 9 positions agree with TRBD1. V gave up 2 bases and J gave up 3 bases; unmatched junction bases: 5. The CDR3 length is 16 residues. The germline gives CDR1 SNHLY, CDR2 FYNNEI. CDR3 in DNA: TGTGCCAGCAGTGAATATTTGGGACAGGGCTACAATGAGCAGTTCTTC. This gives the protein CASSEYLGQGYNEQFF.

The chain has TRBV27 and TRBJ2-7, with 14 bases matching TRBD2. The ends lost 10 bases at V and 6 bases at J; junction bases unmatched: 5. This CDR3 region has 13 residues. The germline V gene encodes CDR1 MNHEY and CDR2 SMNVEV (reference sequence). CDR3 sequence (DNA): TGTGCCACCGGTGGACTAGCGGGAGGCGAGCAGTACTTC. Encoded protein: CATGGLAGGEQYF.

The V call is TRBV19, the J call TRBJ1-1; 7 bases map to TRBD1. The CDR3 length is 16 residues. Germline V CDR1 and CDR2: LNHDA, SQIVND (reference sequence). Germline trimming cut 5 bases from V and 2 bases from J; bases unmatched to any gene: 11. As DNA, the CDR3 is TGTGCCAGTAGTCTAAAGACAGGGCGGGGTAACACTGAAGCTTTCTTT. Protein product: CASSLKTGRGNTEAFF.

This clone was picked up one time. Germline and junction disagree at one end, which may indicate a read error. V and J are TRBV5-1 and TRBJ1-1; perhaps TRBD1 as D (6 bases). Germline CDR1 SGHRS, CDR2 YFSETQ. The CDR3 covers 13 residues. CDR3 protein: CARSRAGATEAFF. The CDR3 region has the DNA TGCGCCCGCAGCCGGGCGGGGGCGACTGAAGCTTTCTTT.